This T cell receptor (beta chain) emerged from a study of shared clonotypes between healthy human individuals. Study-level results: Measured sharing among donors was expected to vary with sequencing depth.

With respect to this clone: What it recognizes is unknown.

The J segment lost 8 bases and the V segment lost 0 bases, leaving 5 bases of the junction unmatched. The germline gives CDR1 SQVTM, CDR2 ANQGSEA. This CDR3 contains 14 residues. Those who donated, Caucasian adults without exception, all lived in Nashville, Tennessee. Generated by immunoSEQ multiplex PCR, the TCRdb table keeps only in-frame clones and is missing some. The sample has approximately 1,000,000 clones, around three quarters seen once. The chain recombines TRBV29-1 with TRBJ1-1, with 11 positions matching TRBD1. Input material: memory CD4+ T cells from PBMCs. Subset of the sample: CD45RA-negative fraction. The TCR was taken from a man aged 18 to 30 in good health. Some clones in this sample may be carry-over from other donors' samples. In DNA, the CDR3 is TGCAGCGTTGAAGACCCGGACAGGGGGCTGGAAGCTTTCTTT. Protein product: CSVEDPDRGLEAFF.